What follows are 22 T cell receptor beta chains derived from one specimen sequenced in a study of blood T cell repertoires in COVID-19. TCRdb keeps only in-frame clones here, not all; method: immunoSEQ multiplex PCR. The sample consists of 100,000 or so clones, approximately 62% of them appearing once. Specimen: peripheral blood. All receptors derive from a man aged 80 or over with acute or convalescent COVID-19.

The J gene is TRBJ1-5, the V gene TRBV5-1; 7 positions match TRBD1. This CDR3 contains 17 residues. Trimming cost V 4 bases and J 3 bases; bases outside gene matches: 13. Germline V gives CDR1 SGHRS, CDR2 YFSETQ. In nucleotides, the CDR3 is TGCGCCAGCAGCCCGAAGAGGGGGCAAAAAAACAATCAGCCCCAGCATTTT. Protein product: CASSPKRGQKNNQPQHF.

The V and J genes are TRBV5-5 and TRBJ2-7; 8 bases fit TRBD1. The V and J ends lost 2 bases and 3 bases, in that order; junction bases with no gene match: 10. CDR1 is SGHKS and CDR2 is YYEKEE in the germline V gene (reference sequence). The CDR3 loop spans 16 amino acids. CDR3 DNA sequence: TGTGCCAGCAGCTTAGCCGGCGGGACAGGAGTCTACGAGCAGTACTTC. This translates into CASSLAGGTGVYEQYF.

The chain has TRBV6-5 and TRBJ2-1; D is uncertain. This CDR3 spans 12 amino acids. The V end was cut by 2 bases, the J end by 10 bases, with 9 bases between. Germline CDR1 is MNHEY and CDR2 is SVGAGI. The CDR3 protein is CASSYPGREQFF. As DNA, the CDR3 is TGTGCCAGCAGTTACCCGGGTAGGGAGCAGTTCTTC.

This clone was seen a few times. The CDR3 region has the DNA TGTGCCAGTAGTCTCCAGGGAGGGGACCAGCCCCAGCATTTT. Translating it yields CASSLQGGDQPQHF. V usage is TRBV19 and J usage is TRBJ1-5, with TRBD1 as a possible D gene (5 bases). The CDR3 length is 14 residues. Deletions cut 5 bases from V and 7 bases from J, with 15 bases between. CDR1 and CDR2 (germline): LNHDA, SQIVND (reference sequence). The full variable domain, in which reference TRBV19 and TRBJ1-5 provide the parts outside the CDR3, is DGGITQSPKYLFRKEGQNVTLSCEQNLNHDAMYWYRQDPGQGLRLIYYSQIVNDFQKGDIAEGYSVSREKKESFPLTVTSAQKNPTAFYLCASSLQGGDQPQHFGDGTRLSIL.

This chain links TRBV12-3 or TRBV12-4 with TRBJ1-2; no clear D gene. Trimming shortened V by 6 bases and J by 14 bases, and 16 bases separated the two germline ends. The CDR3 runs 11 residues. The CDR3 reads CASSGRQVKTF. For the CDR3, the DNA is TGTGCCAGCAGCGGGAGGCAGGTCAAAACCTTC.

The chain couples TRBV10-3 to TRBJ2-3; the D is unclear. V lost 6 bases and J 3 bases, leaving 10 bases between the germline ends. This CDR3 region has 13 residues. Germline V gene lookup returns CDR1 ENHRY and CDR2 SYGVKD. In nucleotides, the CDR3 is TGTGCCATCAGGTCCGAGGTTACAGATACGCAGTATTTT. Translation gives CAIRSEVTDTQYF.

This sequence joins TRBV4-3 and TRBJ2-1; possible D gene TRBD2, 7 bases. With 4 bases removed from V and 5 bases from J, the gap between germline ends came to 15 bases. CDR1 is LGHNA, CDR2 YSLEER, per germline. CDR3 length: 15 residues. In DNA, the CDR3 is TGCGCCAGCAGCCCTGGGGCCGGGGGGCACAATGAGCAGTTCTTC. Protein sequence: CASSPGAGGHNEQFF.

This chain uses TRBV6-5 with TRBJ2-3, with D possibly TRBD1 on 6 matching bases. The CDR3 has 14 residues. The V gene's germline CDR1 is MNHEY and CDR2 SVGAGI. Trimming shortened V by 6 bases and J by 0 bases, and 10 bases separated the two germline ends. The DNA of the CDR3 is TGTGCCAGCAGCAGGACAGCTAGCACAGATACGCAGTATTTT. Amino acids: CASSRTASTDTQYF.

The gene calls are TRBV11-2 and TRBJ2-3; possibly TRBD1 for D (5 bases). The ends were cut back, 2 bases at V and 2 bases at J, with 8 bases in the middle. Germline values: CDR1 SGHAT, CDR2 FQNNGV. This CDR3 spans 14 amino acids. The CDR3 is CASSLKGVTDTQYF. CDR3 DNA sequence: TGTGCCAGCAGCTTAAAAGGGGTCACAGATACGCAGTATTTT.

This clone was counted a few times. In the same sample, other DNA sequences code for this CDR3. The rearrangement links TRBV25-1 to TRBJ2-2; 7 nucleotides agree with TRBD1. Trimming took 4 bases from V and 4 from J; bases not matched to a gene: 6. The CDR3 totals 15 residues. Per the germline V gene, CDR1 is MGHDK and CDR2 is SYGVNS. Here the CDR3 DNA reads TGTGCCAGCAGTGGAAGACAGGGAAGCACCGGGGAGCTGTTTTTT. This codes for CASSGRQGSTGELFF.

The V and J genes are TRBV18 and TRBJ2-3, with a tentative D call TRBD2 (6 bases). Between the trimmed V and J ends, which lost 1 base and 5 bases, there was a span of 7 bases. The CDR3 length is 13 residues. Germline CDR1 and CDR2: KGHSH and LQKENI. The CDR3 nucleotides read TGTGCCAGCTCACCACGCGGGATAGATACGCAGTATTTT. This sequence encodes CASSPRGIDTQYF.

CDR3 sequence reads: CASSLVLATSYEQYF. The CDR3 coding sequence is TGTGCCAGCAGCTTAGTACTAGCAACTTCCTACGAGCAGTACTTC. The chain recombines TRBV7-2 with TRBJ2-7, with D perhaps matching TRBD2 (6 bases). This CDR3 is 15 amino acids long. Trimming shortened V by 1 base and J by 1 base, and 11 bases separated the two germline ends. The germline V gene has CDR1 SGHTA and CDR2 FQGNSA.

Here the CDR3 DNA reads TGTGCCACCAGTGATTTCACTAACACTGAGCAGTTCTTC. Translating gives CATSDFTNTEQFF. This chain uses TRBV24-1 with TRBJ2-1; D uncertain. The V gene's germline CDR1 is KGHDR and CDR2 SFDVKD. Trimming stripped 1 base from V and 9 bases from J, with 9 bases between. The CDR3 totals 13 residues.

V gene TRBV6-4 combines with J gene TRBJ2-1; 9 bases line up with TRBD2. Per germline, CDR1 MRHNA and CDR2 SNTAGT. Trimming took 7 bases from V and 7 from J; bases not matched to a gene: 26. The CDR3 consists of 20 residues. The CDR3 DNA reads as TGTGCCAGCATAGTTAGCGGGAGCCAGGCCTACAGGACAGACGGAAATGAGCAGTTCTTC. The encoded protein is CASIVSGSQAYRTDGNEQFF.

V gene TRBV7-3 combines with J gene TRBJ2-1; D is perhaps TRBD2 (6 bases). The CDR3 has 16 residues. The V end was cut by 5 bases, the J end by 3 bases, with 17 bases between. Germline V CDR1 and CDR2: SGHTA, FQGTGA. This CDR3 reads CASSPKGGAGYNEQFF. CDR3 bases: TGTGCCAGCAGCCCGAAGGGCGGGGCAGGCTACAATGAGCAGTTCTTC.

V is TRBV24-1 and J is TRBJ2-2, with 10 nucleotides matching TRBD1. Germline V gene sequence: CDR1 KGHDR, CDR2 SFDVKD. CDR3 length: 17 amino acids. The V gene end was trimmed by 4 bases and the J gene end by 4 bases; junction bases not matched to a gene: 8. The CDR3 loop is CATSDPRQGASTGELFF. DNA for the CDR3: TGTGCCACCAGTGACCCCCGACAGGGGGCGAGCACCGGGGAGCTGTTTTTT.

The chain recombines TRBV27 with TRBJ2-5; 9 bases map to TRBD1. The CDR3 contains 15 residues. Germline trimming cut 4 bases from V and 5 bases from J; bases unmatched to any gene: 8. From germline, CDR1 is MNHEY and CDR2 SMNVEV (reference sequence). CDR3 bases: TGTGCCAGCAGTTCCGGAACAGGGGGCGTGGAGACCCAGTACTTC. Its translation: CASSSGTGGVETQYF.

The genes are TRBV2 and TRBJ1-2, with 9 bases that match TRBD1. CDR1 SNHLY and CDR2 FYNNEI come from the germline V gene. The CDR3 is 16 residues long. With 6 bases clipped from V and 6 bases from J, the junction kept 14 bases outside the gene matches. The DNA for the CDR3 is TGTGCCAGCAGGAGGGAGTTGGACAGGGGAGCGGATGGCTACACCTTC. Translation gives CASRRELDRGADGYTF.

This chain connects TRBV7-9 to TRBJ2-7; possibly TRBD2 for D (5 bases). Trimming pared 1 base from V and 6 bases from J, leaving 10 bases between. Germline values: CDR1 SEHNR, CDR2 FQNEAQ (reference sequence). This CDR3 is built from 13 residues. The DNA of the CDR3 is TGTGCCAGCAGCTTAGGAGTGGCGGGCGAGCAGTACTTC. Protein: CASSLGVAGEQYF.

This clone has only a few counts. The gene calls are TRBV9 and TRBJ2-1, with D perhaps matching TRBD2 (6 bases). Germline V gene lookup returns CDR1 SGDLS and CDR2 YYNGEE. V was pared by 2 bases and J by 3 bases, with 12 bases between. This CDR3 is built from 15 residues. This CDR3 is CASSVGSGIYNEQFF. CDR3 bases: TGTGCCAGCAGCGTGGGTAGCGGAATCTACAATGAGCAGTTCTTC.

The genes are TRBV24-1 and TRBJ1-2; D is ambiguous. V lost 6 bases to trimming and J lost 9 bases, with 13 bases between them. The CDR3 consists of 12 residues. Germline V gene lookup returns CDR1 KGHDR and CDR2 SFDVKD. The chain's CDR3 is CATSSGTRSYTF. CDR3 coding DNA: TGTGCCACCAGTAGTGGAACTAGAAGCTACACCTTC.

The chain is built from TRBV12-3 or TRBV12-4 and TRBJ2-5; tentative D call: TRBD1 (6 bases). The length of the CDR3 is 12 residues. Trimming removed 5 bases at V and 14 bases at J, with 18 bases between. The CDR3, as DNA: TGTGCCAGCAGTCCTTTAGACGGACAGCTTTACTTC. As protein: CASSPLDGQLYF.